The 8 T cell receptor beta chains listed next were all sequenced from one sample in a study of TIL therapy for anti-PD-1-resistant metastatic lung cancer. The time point is: pre-treatment sample, taken before nivolumab and TIL therapy. Most excised metastases sampled were pleural nodules or supraclavicular lymph nodes. Sequencing used immunoSEQ v3. Clones were sequenced by immunoSEQ multiplex PCR, and TCRdb holds only the in-frame ones, with some missing. The table lists roughly 50,000 clones, 71% of them singletons, with around 5.9% in the top ten. This specimen was tumor tissue, taken at baseline. Source of these receptors: a person between 25 and 79 years old with non-small cell lung cancer.

The gene calls are TRBV18 and TRBJ2-7; D unresolved. Trimming removed 5 bases at V and 0 bases at J, with 14 bases between. The V gene's germline CDR1 is KGHSH and CDR2 LQKENI. The CDR3 runs to 15 residues. CDR3: CASSNRVASSYEQYF. DNA for the CDR3: TGTGCCAGCTCAAACCGGGTTGCGAGCTCCTACGAGCAGTACTTC.

The chain links TRBV20-1 to TRBJ2-1; TRBD2 might be the D (5 bases). The CDR3 extends over 10 amino acids. Trimming took 7 bases from V and 5 from J, leaving 6 bases between them. Germline CDR1 and CDR2: DFQATT and SNEGSKA (reference sequence). Here the CDR3 reads CSGENNEQFF. CDR3 nucleotide sequence: TGCAGTGGGGAGAACAATGAGCAGTTCTTC.

Note on this clone: A junction boundary mismatches the germline segment, possibly from a read error. This chain connects TRBV30 to TRBJ2-5, with D possibly TRBD2 on 5 matching bases. Per germline, CDR1 GTSNPN and CDR2 SVGIG (reference sequence). CDR3 length: 13 amino acids. Here the CDR3 DNA reads TGTGCCTGGAGTATAGCGCCCCAAGGGACCCAGTACTTC. It yields the protein CAWSIAPQGTQYF.

This clone was found many times. The gene calls are TRBV2 and TRBJ1-1; the match to TRBD1 covers 10 bases. Per germline, CDR1 SNHLY and CDR2 FYNNEI. The ends lost 4 bases at V and 5 bases at J; junction bases unmatched: 7. This CDR3 is 15 amino acids long. CDR3 nucleotides: TGTGCCAGCAGTGGACGACAGGGGGCGAGGACTGAAGCTTTCTTT. Translated, it gives CASSGRQGARTEAFF.

The gene calls are TRBV19 and TRBJ1-5, with 8 bases identical to TRBD1. Germline loops: CDR1 LNHDA, CDR2 SQIVND (reference sequence). The CDR3 loop spans 17 amino acids. V lost 4 bases to trimming and J lost 0 bases; unmatched junction nucleotides: 8. Here the CDR3 reads CASSKLGQGASNQPQHF. The CDR3 bases are TGTGCCAGTAGTAAACTAGGACAGGGAGCTAGCAATCAGCCCCAGCATTTT.

V usage is TRBV13 and J usage is TRBJ2-3; D unresolved. The length of the CDR3 is 15 residues. Germline V gene data show CDR1 as PRHDT and CDR2 as FYEKMQ (reference sequence). V was shortened by 2 bases and J by 1 base, with 10 bases between the two germline ends. The CDR3 sequence is CASSLFRVGTDTQYF. The CDR3 coding sequence is TGTGCCAGCAGCTTATTCCGGGTTGGCACAGATACGCAGTATTTT.

This sequence joins TRBV7-9 and TRBJ2-1; 9 nucleotides agree with TRBD2. The CDR3 consists of 15 residues. After removal of 4 bases from V and 9 bases from J, the junction contained 10 bases not matched to a gene. Germline lookup yields CDR1 SEHNR and CDR2 FQNEAQ (reference sequence). The DNA for the CDR3 is TGTGCCAGCAGCTCGGAGGCGGGGGGGCCGGGTGAGCAGTTCTTC. The encoded protein is CASSSEAGGPGEQFF.

The chain joins TRBV25-1 to TRBJ2-7; no definite D call. The CDR3 spans 15 residues. Germline V CDR1 and CDR2: MGHDK, SYGVNS. The ends were cut back, 3 bases at V and 0 bases at J, with 12 bases in the middle. This chain's CDR3 is CASSDGRRNSYEQYF. The CDR3 DNA follows: TGTGCCAGCAGTGACGGCAGACGTAACTCCTACGAGCAGTACTTC.